This T cell receptor (beta chain) was observed in a study of cytomegalovirus exposure and HLA in healthy donors. In the study overall: The early release's HLA-typed donors yielded approximately 81 million unique TCRs.

With 60 Vbeta and 13 Jbeta primers, the PCR was carried out. Produced via immunoSEQ multiplex PCR; TCRdb's table is partial and in-frame only. The sample holds more than 130,000 clones, 76% seen once. The germline V gene has CDR1 LGHNA and CDR2 YNFKEQ. CDR3 size: 14 residues. Trimming removed 4 bases from V and 8 bases from J, with 15 bases in between. The sample comprised PBMCs. The source of this sequence is a man aged 18 to 29 in good health and CMV-seronegative. This chain uses TRBV4-2 with TRBJ1-5, with TRBD1 as a possible D gene (5 bases). CDR3 sequence: CASSPSQGFEPQHF. The CDR3 DNA sequence: TGTGCCAGCAGCCCATCCCAGGGATTTGAGCCCCAGCATTTT.